This TCR beta chain was observed in a study of CD8 T cells in ankylosing spondylitis. Trimming left V 5 bases short and J 0 bases short, with 16 bases between. This CDR3 contains 16 residues. Per germline, CDR1 SGHKS and CDR2 YYEKEE (reference sequence). In its sample, this clonotype was seen a few times. Its target is unknown. Study observations and caveats: Earlier literature documents some of the motif variants in reactive arthritis synovial fluid and blood. Disease-associated clones were reportedly significantly overrepresented in matched ankylosing spondylitis synovial fluid. Peripheral blood held disease-linked clones only at relatively low frequency, and these were CD8+.

Making the TCR beta libraries involved quantitative 5'-RACE with molecular barcodes. TCRdb processed the 5' RACE reads anew with MiXCR; each CDR3 protein has one entry. The table has about 320,000 distinct CDR3 sequences, 11% seen once; the top ten hold around 8.4%. Sequences were obtained from blood, either unsorted or a sorted T cell fraction (not recorded which). The TCR was taken from a female donor with ankylosing spondylitis or in good health (not recorded which). The chain is built from TRBV5-5 and TRBJ2-3; weak D call: TRBD1 (5 bases). CDR3 coding DNA: TGTGCCAGCAGTTCAGGGCTCCCGTTTAGCACAGATACGCAGTATTTT. It encodes CASSSGLPFSTDTQYF. Drawing the rest from reference TRBV5-5 and TRBJ2-3, the complete variable domain is DAGVTQSPTHLIKTRGQQVTLRCSPISGHKSVSWYQQVLGQGPQFIFQYYEKEERGRGNFPDRFSARQFPNYSSELNVNALLLGDSALYLCASSSGLPFSTDTQYFGPGTRLTVL.